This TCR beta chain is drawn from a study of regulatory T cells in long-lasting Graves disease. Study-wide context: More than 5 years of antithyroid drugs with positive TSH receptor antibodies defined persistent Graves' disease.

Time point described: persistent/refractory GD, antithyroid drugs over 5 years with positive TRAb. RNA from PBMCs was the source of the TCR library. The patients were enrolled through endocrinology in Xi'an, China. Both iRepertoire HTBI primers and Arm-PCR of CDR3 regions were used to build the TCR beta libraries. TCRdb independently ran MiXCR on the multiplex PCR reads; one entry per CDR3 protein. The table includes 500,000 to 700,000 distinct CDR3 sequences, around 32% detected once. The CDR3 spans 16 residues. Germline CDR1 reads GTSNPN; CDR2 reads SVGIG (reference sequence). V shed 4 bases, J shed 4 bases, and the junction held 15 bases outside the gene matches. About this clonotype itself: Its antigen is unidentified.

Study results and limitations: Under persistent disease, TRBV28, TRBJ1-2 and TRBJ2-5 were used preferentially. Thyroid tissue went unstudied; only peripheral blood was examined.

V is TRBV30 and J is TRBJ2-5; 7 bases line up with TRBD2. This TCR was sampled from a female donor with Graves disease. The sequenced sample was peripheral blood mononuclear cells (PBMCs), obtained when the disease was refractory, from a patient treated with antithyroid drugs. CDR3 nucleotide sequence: TGTGCCTGGATCACCAAAATCGGGGGGATGGGAGAGACCCAGTACTTC. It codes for CAWITKIGGMGETQYF.